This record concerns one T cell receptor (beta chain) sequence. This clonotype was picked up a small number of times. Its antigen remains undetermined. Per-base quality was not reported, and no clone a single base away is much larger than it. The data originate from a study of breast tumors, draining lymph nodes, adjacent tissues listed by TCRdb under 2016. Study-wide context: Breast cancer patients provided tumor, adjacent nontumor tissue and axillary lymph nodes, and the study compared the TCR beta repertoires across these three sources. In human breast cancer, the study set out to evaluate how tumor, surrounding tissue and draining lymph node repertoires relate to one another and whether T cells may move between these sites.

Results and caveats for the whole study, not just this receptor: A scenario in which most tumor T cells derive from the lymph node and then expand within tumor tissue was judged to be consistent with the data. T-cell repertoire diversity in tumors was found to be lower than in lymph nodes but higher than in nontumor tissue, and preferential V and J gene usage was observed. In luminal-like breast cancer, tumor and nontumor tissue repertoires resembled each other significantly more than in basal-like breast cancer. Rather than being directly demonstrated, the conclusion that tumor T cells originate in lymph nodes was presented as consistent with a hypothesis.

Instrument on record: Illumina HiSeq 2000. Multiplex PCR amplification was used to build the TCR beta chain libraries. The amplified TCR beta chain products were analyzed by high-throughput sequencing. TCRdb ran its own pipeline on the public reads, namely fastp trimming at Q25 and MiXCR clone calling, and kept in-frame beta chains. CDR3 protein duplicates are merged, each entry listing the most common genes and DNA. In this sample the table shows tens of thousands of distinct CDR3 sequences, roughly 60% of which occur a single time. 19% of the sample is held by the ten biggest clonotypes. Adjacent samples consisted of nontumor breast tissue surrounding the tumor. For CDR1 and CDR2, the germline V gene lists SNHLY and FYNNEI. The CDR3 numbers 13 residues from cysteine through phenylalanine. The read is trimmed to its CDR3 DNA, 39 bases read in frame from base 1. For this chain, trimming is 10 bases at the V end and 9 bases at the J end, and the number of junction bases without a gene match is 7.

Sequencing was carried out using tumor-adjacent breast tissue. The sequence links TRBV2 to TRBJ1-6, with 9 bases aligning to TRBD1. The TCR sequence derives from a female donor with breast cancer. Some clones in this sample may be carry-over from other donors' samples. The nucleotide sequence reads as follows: TGTGCCACCGACGGGACAGGGAGTTCACCCCTCCACTTT. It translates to CATDGTGSSPLHF.